This T cell receptor (beta chain) was captured by sequencing in a study of cytomegalovirus exposure and HLA in healthy donors. Study details: Prior work identified more than 90 million unique TCR beta sequences in around 170 million T cells. Overall study results and limits: The listing of roughly 160 TCR beta chains classed them as cytomegalovirus-associated. Researchers reported that a few CMV-associated chains were confirmed in vitro as CMV antigen-specific.

Concerning this clone: The antigen is undetermined.

Despite likely unrecorded immune exposures, the donors were nominally healthy at the time of sampling. The PCR employed 60 Vbeta primers together with 13 Jbeta primers. Some clones are missing from TCRdb's copy, which holds only in-frame ones; the method was immunoSEQ multiplex PCR. The data hold 180,000 or so clones, with over 70% observed a single time. The material sequenced was PBMCs. This sequence was found in a female donor in good health and CMV-seronegative.

The CDR3 is CATLRDRGRWNEQFF. The DNA for the CDR3 is TGTGCCACCCTGCGGGACAGGGGGAGGTGGAATGAGCAGTTCTTC. The chain is built from TRBV15 and TRBJ2-1, with 11 bases fitting TRBD1. V dropped 8 bases and J dropped 7; count of bases not matched to a gene: 10. CDR1 LNHNV and CDR2 YYDKDF come from the germline V gene (reference sequence). The CDR3 is 15 amino acids.